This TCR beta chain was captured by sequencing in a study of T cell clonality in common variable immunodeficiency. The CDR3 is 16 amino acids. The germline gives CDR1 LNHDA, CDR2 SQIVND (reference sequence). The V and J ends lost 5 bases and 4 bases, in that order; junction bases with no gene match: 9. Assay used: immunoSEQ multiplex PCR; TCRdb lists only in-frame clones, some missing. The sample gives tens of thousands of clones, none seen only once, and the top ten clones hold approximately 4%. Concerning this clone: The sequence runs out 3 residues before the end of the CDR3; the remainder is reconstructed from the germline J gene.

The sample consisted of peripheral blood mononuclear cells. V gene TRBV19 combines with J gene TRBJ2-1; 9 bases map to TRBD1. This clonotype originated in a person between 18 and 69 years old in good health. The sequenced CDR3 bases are TGTGCCAGTAGTCCTTGGGACAGGGTTACTTACAATGAG. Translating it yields CASSPWDRVTYNE. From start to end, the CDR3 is CASSPWDRVTYNEQFF.